This T cell receptor beta chain was found in a study of shared clonotypes between healthy human individuals (dated by TCRdb to the early 2020s). Background on the whole study: Three men and a couple of women, aged 18 to 49 years, made up the cohort. For each donor, three plates each were used for CD4 naive and CD4 memory, two plates were used for CD8 naive, and one plate was used for CD8 memory. The study deeply sequenced blood TCR repertoires of five healthy adults to estimate repertoire size and the extent of clonotype sharing between individuals. To increase sequencing depth and limit assay-specific biases, TCR repertoire library preparation and sequencing were carried out by different laboratories using diverse techniques. Between about 0.8 and 8.9 billion PBMCs per donor were obtained by leukapheresis.

Between the V and J ends, shortened by 3 bases and 2 bases respectively, the junction contains 10 bases. The germline V gene encodes CDR1 MDHEN and CDR2 SYDVKM. The CDR3 numbers 14 residues from cysteine through phenylalanine. Only CDR3 DNA is held: 42 bases, read in frame from base 1. Note on this clone: It lacks a known antigen. Base quality data are lacking; no much larger clone is found one base away.

Donors were healthy HIV-negative adults with no recently reported acute infections or vaccinations. Only Caucasian adults living in Nashville, Tennessee, USA were represented among the donors. CD4+ T cells were enriched through magnetic negative selection, after which naive cells were positively selected on CD45RA and the remaining negative fraction served as the memory subset. Blood was collected by leukapheresis, and PBMCs were isolated by Ficoll-Histopaque density gradient centrifugation and then cryopreserved in liquid nitrogen vapor phase. Analytical flow cytometry was used to check the purity and quantity of every magnetically sorted T cell population. Each sorted fraction had its genomic DNA isolated and then quantified by UV absorbance on a Nanodrop 2000c. The full study reports these points: Only blood was sampled, and tissue TCR repertoires likely differ from those in blood. Pairwise subsampling led to the expectation that sequencing depth would affect the degree of clonotype sharing among donors. Rarefaction of sorted-subset datasets indicated incomplete sequencing despite the large sequencing depth. The genetic and exposure-history diversity represented was limited by the small number of donors. Higher generation probabilities were observed for clonotypes shared by all four sorted-subset donors than for non-shared clonotypes. Larger estimated clonotype richness was generally found for naive subsets than for memory subsets. Across several donors, roughly 5.1% of naive CD4, 3.5% of naive CD8, around 2.5% of memory CD4, and roughly 0.4% of memory CD8 clonotypes were shared.

Using the deep immunoSEQ assay, multiplex PCR amplified TCR CDR3 regions from genomic DNA. For each cell subset, the extracted genomic DNA was distributed evenly across all wells of several immunoSEQ 96-well plates, and each plate served as one replicate. For sorted subsets, each replicate PCR was loaded with roughly 0.2 ug genomic DNA, equivalent to about 33,000 T cell genomes. The purified libraries were quantified using a Qubit 3.0 fluorometer, sized with a Bioanalyzer 2100, and then quantified again using the KAPA Library Quantification kit. Every immunoSEQ 96-well plate was sequenced on a separate single-read 150-cycle Illumina NextSeq 550 flow cell. As for how the authors treated the data: Because the immunoSEQ output held only junctional sequences and lacked quality scores, the filtering could not match the filtering applied to full-length reads. Sequences were annotated with PyIR, a Python wrapper for IgBLAST v1.9, and V/J genes and CDR3 were assigned using IMGT germline references. Reads with weak V/J assignments (E-value above 1e-6), missing CDR3, stop codons, out-of-frame junctions, or ambiguous translated residues were removed. A V3J clonotype was defined by an identical inferred V gene, J gene, and CDR3 amino acid sequence. Percentage overlap between repertoires was calculated by dividing the number of shared unique clonotypes by the size of the smaller repertoire. Repertoire richness was assessed with RTK rarefaction, the Chao1 estimator, and Recon v2.1 estimates of unobserved clonotypes. Generation probabilities were computed with OLGA for all TCRbeta clonotypes obtained by the gDNA method from several donors. TCRdb mirrors the immuneACCESS table, restricted to in-frame sequences. Some clones are absent from its copies; in checked studies, under half trace to an unresolved V gene, and the reason for the others is unknown. That table is the source of V, J and clone size, and D and trimming were worked out from the DNA. The sample table lists fewer than 1.6 million clones, about 98.5% of them with a count of one. In total, the top ten clones hold under 0.45% of the sample.

Sequencing input: naive CD4+ T cells sorted from blood. The cell subset or site label of this sample denotes: CD45RA+ positively selected. Recombination joined TRBV28 with TRBJ1-1; the D gene remains uncertain. The receptor's source is a man aged 30-40 years in good health. The encoded CDR3 is CASSFYHGNTEAFF. The nucleotide sequence is given as TGTGCCAGCAGTTTTTACCACGGAAACACTGAAGCTTTCTTT. With the rest looked up from the reference TRBV28 and TRBJ1-1 genes rather than sequenced, the full variable domain is DVKVTQSSRYLVKRTGEKVFLECVQDMDHENMFWYRQDPGLGLRLIYFSYDVKMKEKGDIPEGYSVSREKKERFSLILESASTNQTSMYLCASSFYHGNTEAFFGQGTRLTVV.